The clone carrying this T cell receptor beta chain was observed many times. The data are from a study of T-cell reconstitution after alpha-beta-depleted transplantation in children. Germline CDR1 DFQATT, CDR2 SNEGSKA (reference sequence). With V trimmed by 0 bases and J by 4 bases, 11 bases remained unmatched. The length of the CDR3 is 17 residues. TCRbeta library construction was performed incorporating unique molecular identifiers. One entry per CDR3 protein, called by TCRdb with MiXCR from the PCR reads. The sample consists of roughly 120,000 distinct CDR3 sequences, around 10% of them appearing once.

This specimen was PBMCs, taken before TCRalphabeta/CD19-depleted stem cell transplant. The receptor was isolated from a boy younger than 10 with acute lymphoblastic leukemia, due to receive a stem cell transplant. V gene TRBV20-1 combines with J gene TRBJ2-5, with 10 bases fitting TRBD2. The CDR3 nucleotides read TGCAGTGCTAGAGATTTTTGGACTAGCGGTTCGGGAGAGACCCAGTACTTC. This codes for CSARDFWTSGSGETQYF.